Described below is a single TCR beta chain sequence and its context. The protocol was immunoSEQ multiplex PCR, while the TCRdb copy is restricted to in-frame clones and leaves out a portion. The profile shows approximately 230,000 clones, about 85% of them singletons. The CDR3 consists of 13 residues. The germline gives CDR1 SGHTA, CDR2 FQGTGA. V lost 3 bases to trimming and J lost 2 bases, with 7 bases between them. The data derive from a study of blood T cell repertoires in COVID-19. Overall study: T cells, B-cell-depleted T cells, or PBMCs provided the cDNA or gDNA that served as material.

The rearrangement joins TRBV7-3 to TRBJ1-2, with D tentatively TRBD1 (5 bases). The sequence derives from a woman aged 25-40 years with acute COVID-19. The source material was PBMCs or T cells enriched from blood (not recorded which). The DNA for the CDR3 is TGTGCCAGCAGCTTCGACAGAAACTATGGCTACACCTTC. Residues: CASSFDRNYGYTF.